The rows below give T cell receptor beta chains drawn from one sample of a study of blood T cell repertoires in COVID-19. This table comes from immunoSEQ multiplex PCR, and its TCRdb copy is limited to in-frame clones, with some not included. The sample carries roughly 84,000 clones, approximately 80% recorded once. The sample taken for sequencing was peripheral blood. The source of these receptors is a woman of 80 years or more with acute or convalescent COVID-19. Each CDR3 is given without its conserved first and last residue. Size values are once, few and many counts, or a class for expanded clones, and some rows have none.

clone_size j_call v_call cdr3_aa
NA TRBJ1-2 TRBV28 ASSSGIESYT
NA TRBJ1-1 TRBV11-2 ASSPGGLHRTEAF
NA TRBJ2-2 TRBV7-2 ASSLAGLTGELF
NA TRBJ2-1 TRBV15 ATSRDTGTYNEQF
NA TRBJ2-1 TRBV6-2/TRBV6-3 ASSPNRDTNEQF
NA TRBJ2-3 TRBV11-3 ASSLGTRGADTQY
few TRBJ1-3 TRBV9 ASSVAGARGNTIY
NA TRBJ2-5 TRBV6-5 ASRWGQSPQETQY
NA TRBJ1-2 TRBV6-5 ASSPVGGARIGYT
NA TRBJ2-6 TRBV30 AWSVPGGGGANVLT
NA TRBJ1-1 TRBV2 ASSARTGGNTEAF
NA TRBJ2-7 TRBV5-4 ASSALGQGVRNEQY
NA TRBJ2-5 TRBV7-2 ASSKSGLLSKKTQY
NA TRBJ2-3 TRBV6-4 ASSDNSGTQY
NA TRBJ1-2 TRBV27 ASSFRGNYGYT
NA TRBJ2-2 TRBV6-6 ASGAGGVGELF
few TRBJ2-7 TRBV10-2 ASGNLAGKGGEQY
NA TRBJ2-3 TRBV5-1 ASSSLAGGPSTDTQY
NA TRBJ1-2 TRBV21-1 ASSKDLMETGSNYGYT
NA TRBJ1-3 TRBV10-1 ASSASTQTGNTIY
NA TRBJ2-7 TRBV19 ASSSSGGASYEQY
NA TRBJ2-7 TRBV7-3 ASSLASGGVHEQY
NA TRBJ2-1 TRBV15 ATSRDSPTRPSYNEQF
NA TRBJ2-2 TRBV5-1 ASSPTPMTGGTGELF
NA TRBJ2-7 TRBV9 ASSPRDRPYEQY
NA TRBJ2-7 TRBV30 AWSRRQGLIYEQY
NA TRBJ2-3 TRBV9 ASSPSGGWTDTQY
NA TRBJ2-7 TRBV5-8 ASSPGTGSYEQY
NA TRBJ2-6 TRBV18 ASSPWDRDYSGANVLT
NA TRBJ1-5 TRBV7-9 ASSSDTGTGAASNQPQH
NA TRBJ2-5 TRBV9 ASSGRDTQETQY
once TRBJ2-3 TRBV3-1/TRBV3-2 ASSRIGGGTDTQY
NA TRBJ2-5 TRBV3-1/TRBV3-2 ASTLYRGRETQY
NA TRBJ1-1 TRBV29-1 SVSLGQTNTEAF
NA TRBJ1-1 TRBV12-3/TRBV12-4 ASDGGGNTEAF
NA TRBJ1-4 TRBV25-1 ASSLPDRASEKLF
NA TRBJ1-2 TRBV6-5 ASSYSGRESDYGYT
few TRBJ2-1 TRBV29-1 SSSFSGRNNEQF
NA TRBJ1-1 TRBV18 ASSPQEGRLAEAF
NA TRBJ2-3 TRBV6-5 ASSYRSGGGTDTQY
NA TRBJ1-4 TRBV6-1 ASRGGEKLF
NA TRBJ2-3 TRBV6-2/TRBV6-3 ASSYSSRLPDTQY
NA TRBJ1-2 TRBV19 ASSLTGTNYGYT
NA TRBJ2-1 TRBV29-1 SVEGTSGGATSYNEQF
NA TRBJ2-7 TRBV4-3 ASSQARTGGSYEQY
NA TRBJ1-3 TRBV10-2 ASTERGTGASSGNTIY
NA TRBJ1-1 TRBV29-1 SVEGGPGDTEAF
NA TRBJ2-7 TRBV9 ASRVGVASGEQY
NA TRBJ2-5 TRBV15 ATSRELAGKLGTQY
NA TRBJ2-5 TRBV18 ASSPSGDGTQY
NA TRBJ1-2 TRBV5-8 ASSSPQQGFYGYT
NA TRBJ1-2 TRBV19 ASSIMTGGGYGYT
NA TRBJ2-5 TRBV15 ATSPETGAAETQY
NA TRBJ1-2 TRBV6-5 ASGRGTGYGYT